The 7 T cell receptor beta chains presented below share a single source sample, sequenced in a study of beta chain features in type 1 diabetes. General study findings and limits: Patients with Type 1 diabetes showed moderately but significantly shorter TCRB CDR3s in all four CD4+ subsets.

Of the isolated RNA, all was reverse transcribed, and so the sequenced material was expressed TCRB transcripts. Generated by immunoSEQ multiplex PCR, the TCRdb table keeps only in-frame clones and is missing some. The sample includes a few hundred thousand clones, roughly 12% of them seen just once. No antigen has been identified for these receptors. Sequencing was performed on naive CD4+ T cells from blood. The origin of the receptors is a woman under 30 with type 1 diabetes.

A few counts support this clone. The same CDR3 also results from other DNA sequences found in this sample. CDR3 amino acids: CASSLGGYNEQFF. The CDR3, as DNA: TGCGCCAGCAGCTTAGGGGGATACAATGAGCAGTTCTTC. This chain connects TRBV5-1 to TRBJ2-1; TRBD1 is a possible D gene (6 bases). Trimming took 2 bases from V and 4 from J, leaving 7 bases between them. Germline V gives CDR1 SGHRS, CDR2 YFSETQ. The CDR3 spans 13 residues.

This clone occurred a few times. The chain is built from TRBV28 and TRBJ1-4; a weak D match, TRBD1 (5 bases). Per germline, CDR1 MDHEN and CDR2 SYDVKM. This CDR3 spans 15 amino acids. Deletions cut 5 bases from V and 5 bases from J, with 15 bases between. The CDR3 coding sequence is TGTGCCAGCAGTCGTTCGGACACGGCGAATGAAAAACTGTTTTTT. Protein product: CASSRSDTANEKLFF. The full variable domain, completed using reference TRBV28 and TRBJ1-4, is DVKVTQSSRYLVKRTGEKVFLECVQDMDHENMFWYRQDPGLGLRLIYFSYDVKMKEKGDIPEGYSVSREKKERFSLILESASTNQTSMYLCASSRSDTANEKLFFGSGTQLSVL.

In its sample, this clone was seen a few times. The V call is TRBV2, the J call TRBJ2-5, with D tentatively TRBD1 (5 bases). V dropped 1 base and J dropped 2 bases, with 11 bases sitting between them. Germline CDR1 SNHLY, CDR2 FYNNEI. The CDR3 spans 15 residues. Here the CDR3 DNA reads TGTGCCAGCAGTGAAGGGGGCCTGGGGCAAGAGACCCAGTACTTC. It translates to CASSEGGLGQETQYF. Filled out from reference TRBV2 and TRBJ2-5, the complete variable domain reads EPEVTQTPSHQVTQMGQEVILRCVPISNHLYFYWYRQILGQKVEFLVSFYNNEISEKSEIFDDQFSVERPDGSNFTLKIRSTKLEDSAMYFCASSEGGLGQETQYFGPGTRLLVL.

The rearrangement links TRBV7-2 to TRBJ2-6; D perhaps matches TRBD2 (5 bases). This CDR3 is built from 15 residues. The germline V and J ends were trimmed by 5 bases and 0 bases, with 8 bases remaining between them. Germline assignment: CDR1 SGHTA and CDR2 FQGNSA. CDR3 sequence reads: CASSDRDSGANVLTF. CDR3 coding DNA: TGTGCCAGCAGCGACCGGGACTCTGGGGCCAACGTCCTGACTTTC. The whole variable domain, filled in from reference TRBV7-2 and TRBJ2-6, reads GAGVSQSPSNKVTEKGKDVELRCDPISGHTALYWYRQSLGQGLEFLIYFQGNSAPDKSGLPSDRFSAERTGGSVSTLTIQRTQQEDSAVYLCASSDRDSGANVLTFGAGSRLTVL.

V gene TRBV2 combines with J gene TRBJ2-7; tentatively, D is TRBD2 (6 bases). The CDR3 runs to 12 residues. The V and J ends lost 11 bases and 3 bases respectively, with 14 bases between them. Germline V gene data show CDR1 as SNHLY and CDR2 as FYNNEI. This CDR3 reads CAGRRGIYEQYF. CDR3 nucleotides: TGTGCCGGTCGCCGGGGGATCTACGAGCAGTACTTC.

The rearrangement uses TRBV7-9 and TRBJ2-7; TRBD2 is a possible D gene (6 bases). V was shortened by 5 bases and J by 6 bases, with 17 bases between the two germline ends. The CDR3 is made up of 14 amino acids. Germline values: CDR1 SEHNR, CDR2 FQNEAQ (reference sequence). CDR3 sequence: CASSLWRDPLEQYF. The CDR3 nucleotides are TGTGCCAGCAGCCTCTGGCGGGATCCACTCGAGCAGTACTTC.

CDR3 sequence (DNA): TGCGCCAGCAGCCGGGCCCTCGGGGGCGGGGGTCTACAAGAGACCCAGTACTTC. It yields the protein CASSRALGGGGLQETQYF. The chain carries TRBV5-1 and TRBJ2-5; possibly TRBD2 for D (7 bases). From germline, CDR1 is SGHRS and CDR2 YFSETQ. CDR3 length: 18 amino acids. V was cut by 4 bases and J by 2 bases, with 24 bases left in between.